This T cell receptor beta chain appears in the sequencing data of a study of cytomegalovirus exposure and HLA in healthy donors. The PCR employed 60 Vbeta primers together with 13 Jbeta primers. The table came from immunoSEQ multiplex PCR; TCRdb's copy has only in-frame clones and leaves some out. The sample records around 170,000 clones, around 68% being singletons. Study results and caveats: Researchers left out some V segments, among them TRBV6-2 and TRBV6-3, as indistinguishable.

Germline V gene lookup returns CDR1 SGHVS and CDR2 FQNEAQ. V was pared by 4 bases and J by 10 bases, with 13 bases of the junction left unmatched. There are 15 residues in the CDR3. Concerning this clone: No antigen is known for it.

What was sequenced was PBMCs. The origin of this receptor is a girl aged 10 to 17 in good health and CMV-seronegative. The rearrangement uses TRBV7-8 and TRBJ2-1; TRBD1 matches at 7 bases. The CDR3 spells CASSSWGLRQGEQFF. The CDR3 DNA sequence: TGTGCCAGCAGCTCTTGGGGGTTAAGACAGGGAGAGCAGTTCTTC. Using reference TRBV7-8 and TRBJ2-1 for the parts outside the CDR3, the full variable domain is GAGVSQSPRYKVAKRGQDVALRCDPISGHVSLFWYQQALGQGPEFLTYFQNEAQLDKSGLPSDRFFAERPEGSVSTLKIQRTQQEDSAVYLCASSSWGLRQGEQFFGPGTRLTVL.